Following are 28 T cell receptor beta chains from one sample sequenced in a study of human T cells and chemical hapten exposure (TCRdb year 2021). The sample's time point, from its label and the paper: patch test 3, about 24 weeks after DPC sensitization. Explained via the paper, the treatment or condition label denotes: therapeutic diphenylcyclopropenone sensitization with weekly scalp DPC. Libraries came from RACE. TCRdb lists the instrument as NextSeq 500. TCRdb reprocessed the public reads (quality trimming at Q25 with fastp, clone calling with MiXCR) and kept in-frame beta chains. Rows merge per CDR3 protein into single entries with the most common DNA and genes. In all, the sample holds 95,000 to 150,000 distinct CDR3 sequences, and about 11% of those were seen once. 2% to 2.5% of the sample belongs to the ten largest clones. The material was whole blood, obtained in connection with sensitization to the hapten diphenylcyclopropenone (DPC). All receptors come from a woman aged 45-59 years with alopecia areata. Some clones in this sample may be carry-over from other donors' samples.

This clonotype turned up a few times. The chain couples TRBV28 to TRBJ2-7; D might be TRBD1 (5 bases). CDR3 length: 14 amino acids. Deletions cut 4 bases from V and 1 base from J, with 11 bases between. Germline V gene sequence: CDR1 MDHEN, CDR2 SYDVKM. Here the CDR3 DNA reads TGTGCCAGCAGTTCCCGGCAGGGTTCCTACGAGCAGTACTTC. Translating it yields CASSSRQGSYEQYF.

This chain uses TRBV7-9 with TRBJ1-2; possible D gene TRBD1, 5 bases. V was pared by 3 bases and J by 2 bases, with 10 bases between. There are 14 residues in the CDR3. Germline V gene data show CDR1 as SEHNR and CDR2 as FQNEAQ (reference sequence). The CDR3 DNA reads TGTGCCAGCAGCTTGGCACAGGTCAACTATGGCTACACCTTC. It translates to CASSLAQVNYGYTF.

This chain joins TRBV18 and TRBJ2-3; D not certain. The CDR3 spans 11 residues. Germline V gene lookup returns CDR1 KGHSH and CDR2 LQKENI. CDR3 amino acids: CVGLSTDTQYF. CDR3 in DNA: TGTGTCGGTTTAAGTACAGATACGCAGTATTTT.

The chain recombines TRBV29-1 with TRBJ1-1; TRBD1 agrees at 7 bases. Losses at the gene ends were 4 bases for V and 6 bases for J; bases not matched to a gene: 2. This CDR3 spans 11 amino acids. Germline-derived CDR1 and CDR2 are SQVTM and ANQGSEA. In DNA form, the CDR3 reads TGCAGCGTTGGCGGGACAGCTGAAGCTTTCTTT. Translating it yields CSVGGTAEAFF.

In this sample, this clonotype turned up a few times. The J gene is TRBJ2-4, the V gene TRBV20-1, with 7 bases that match TRBD2. From germline, CDR1 is DFQATT and CDR2 SNEGSKA (reference sequence). V was pared by 6 bases and J by 2 bases, with 10 bases of the junction left unmatched. This CDR3 region has 15 residues. The CDR3 nucleotides read TGCAGTGCCCGTGAGCTAGCGGTGACCAAAAACATTCAGTACTTC. It codes for CSARELAVTKNIQYF.

This clonotype was seen many times. V is TRBV6-5 and J is TRBJ2-5; 11 bases fit TRBD1. The trim removed 5 bases at V and 2 bases at J, leaving 7 bases unmatched. Looked up from germline, CDR1 is MNHEY and CDR2 is SVGAGI. CDR3 length: 16 residues. The CDR3 sequence: CASSNPDRGPQETQYF. CDR3 coding DNA: TGTGCCAGCAGTAACCCGGACAGGGGGCCTCAAGAGACCCAGTACTTC.

This clonotype was counted a few times. CDR3 sequence reads: CASSPREETQYF. In DNA, the CDR3 is TGTGCCAGCTCACCACGGGAAGAGACCCAGTACTTC. The chain joins TRBV18 to TRBJ2-5; D gene ambiguous. There are 12 residues in the CDR3. V was shortened by 1 base and J by 3 bases, with 3 bases between the two germline ends. Germline values: CDR1 KGHSH, CDR2 LQKENI.

This sequence joins TRBV15 and TRBJ1-2; D is unclear. V shed 0 bases and J shed 7 bases, with 12 bases lying between them. The CDR3 has 14 residues. Germline V CDR1 and CDR2: LNHNV, YYDKDF (reference sequence). Here the CDR3 reads CATSRDLSVGGYTF. As DNA, the CDR3 is TGTGCCACCAGCAGAGATTTGTCTGTGGGTGGCTACACCTTC.

This clonotype was observed a handful of times. For the CDR3, the DNA is TGCGCCAGCAGCTTGAAACCCCACGGACAAGGGGGCTCGAGCGAGACCCAGTACTTC. Translating gives CASSLKPHGQGGSSETQYF. The gene calls are TRBV5-1 and TRBJ2-5; TRBD1 matches 7 bases. CDR3 length: 19 residues. After removal of 1 base from V and 5 bases from J, the junction contained 20 bases not matched to a gene. CDR1 SGHRS and CDR2 YFSETQ come from the germline V gene.

The rearrangement uses TRBV7-2 and TRBJ2-7; TRBD1 aligns across 8 bases. Germline V gene data show CDR1 as SGHTA and CDR2 as FQGNSA. V lost 3 bases to trimming and J lost 7 bases; unmatched junction nucleotides: 8. The CDR3 runs 14 residues. CDR3 nucleotides: TGTGCCAGCAGCTTCTCCCAGGGGGCCGGGGAGCAGTACTTC. This encodes CASSFSQGAGEQYF.

This clonotype was detected many times. The V call is TRBV29-1, the J call TRBJ2-3; 13 positions match TRBD2. After removal of 1 base from V and 5 bases from J, the junction contained 6 bases not matched to a gene. The CDR3 loop spans 16 amino acids. Germline CDR1 SQVTM, CDR2 ANQGSEA. The CDR3, as DNA: TGCAGCGTTGAAGTCGGGACTAGCGGGGAACTAGATACGCAGTATTTT. It is translated as CSVEVGTSGELDTQYF.

This clonotype was recorded a few times. The V gene is TRBV10-3, the J gene TRBJ2-3; D gene uncertain. The CDR3 loop spans 15 amino acids. Trimming pared 4 bases from V and 0 bases from J, leaving 11 bases between. Germline V gene data show CDR1 as ENHRY and CDR2 as SYGVKD. This chain's CDR3 is CAISAGCFSTDTQYF. The CDR3 region has the DNA TGTGCCATCAGTGCTGGCTGTTTTAGCACAGATACGCAGTATTTT.

This clonotype appeared a few times. V and J are TRBV6-5 and TRBJ1-4; D unresolved. Germline CDR1 is MNHEY and CDR2 is SVGAGI. Trimming pared 2 bases from V and 6 bases from J, leaving 10 bases between. The CDR3 totals 14 residues. The chain's CDR3 is CASSYGSLHEKLFF. The DNA of the CDR3 is TGTGCCAGCAGTTACGGGAGTCTCCATGAAAAACTGTTTTTT.

The chain links TRBV11-2 to TRBJ1-5; a weak D match, TRBD1 (6 bases). There are 17 residues in the CDR3. V lost 6 bases and J lost 5, with 23 bases in between. Germline loops: CDR1 SGHAT, CDR2 FQNNGV. The CDR3 sequence: CASRKRGGVVVYQPQHF. The DNA for the CDR3 is TGTGCCAGCAGGAAAAGGGGGGGGGTCGTAGTTTATCAGCCCCAGCATTTT.

This clonotype was observed a few times. This rearrangement joins TRBV3-1 to TRBJ2-7; 7 bases align to TRBD1. After removal of 6 bases from V and 0 bases from J, the junction contained 8 bases not matched to a gene. From germline, CDR1 is LGHDT and CDR2 YNNKEL (reference sequence). CDR3 length: 15 amino acids. The CDR3 nucleotides are TGTGCCAGCAGTCCCGGGACAGACTCCTCCTACGAGCAGTACTTC. Protein: CASSPGTDSSYEQYF.

There are a few counts of this clonotype. This rearrangement joins TRBV28 to TRBJ1-1; possibly TRBD1 for D (6 bases). CDR1 is MDHEN and CDR2 is SYDVKM in the germline V gene. V was trimmed by 6 bases and J by 3 bases, leaving 17 bases between them. This CDR3 has 15 residues. CDR3 DNA: TGTGCCAGCAGCTCTACTTTGGGGGCGGACACTGAAGCTTTCTTT. Its translation is CASSSTLGADTEAFF.

V usage is TRBV28 and J usage is TRBJ2-7; 8 positions match TRBD2. Germline V CDR1 and CDR2: MDHEN, SYDVKM. The CDR3 sequence is 14 residues long. Losses at the gene ends were 6 bases for V and 0 bases for J; bases not matched to a gene: 4. This CDR3 reads CASSQLAGSYEQYF. The CDR3 DNA reads TGTGCCAGCAGCCAGCTAGCGGGCTCCTACGAGCAGTACTTC.

This clonotype was seen a few times. V and J are TRBV2 and TRBJ2-1, with D perhaps assigned TRBD1 or TRBD2 (5 bases each). This CDR3 has 12 residues. Deletions cut 6 bases from V and 15 bases from J, with 18 bases between. Germline V gene lookup returns CDR1 SNHLY and CDR2 FYNNEI. The CDR3 DNA reads TGTGCCAGCAGGGGGCCGGGACCTCTGGGGTTCTTC. This encodes CASRGPGPLGFF.

This clonotype was seen at least ten times. The DNA for the CDR3 is TGTGCCAGCAGCAGAGGGACAGGGAACTATGGCTACACCTTC. This encodes CASSRGTGNYGYTF. The chain links TRBV5-5 to TRBJ1-2, with 9 bases matching TRBD1. The CDR3 loop spans 14 amino acids. Germline CDR1 reads SGHKS; CDR2 reads YYEKEE (reference sequence). The junction had 3 bases not matched to a gene; V was cut back by 4 bases and J by 2 bases.

This clonotype was observed a few times. The rearrangement uses TRBV18 and TRBJ2-4; weak D call: TRBD1 (6 bases). Germline values: CDR1 KGHSH, CDR2 LQKENI. The V end lost 3 bases, the J end lost 6 bases, and 15 bases lay between the germline ends. This CDR3 has 15 residues. CDR3 nucleotides: TGTGCCAGCTCACCGGAGACAGGCGTCGGAAACATTCAGTACTTC. As protein: CASSPETGVGNIQYF.

V and J are TRBV29-1 and TRBJ1-1; D is undetermined. This CDR3 has 14 residues. Germline V gene data show CDR1 as SQVTM and CDR2 as ANQGSEA. V lost 3 bases to trimming and J lost 1 base, with 12 bases between them. CDR3 sequence reads: CSVERILTNTEAFF. The DNA for the CDR3 is TGCAGCGTTGAGCGGATCCTTACGAACACTGAAGCTTTCTTT.

V usage is TRBV12-3 or TRBV12-4 and J usage is TRBJ2-5; D call uncertain. The CDR3 is made up of 13 amino acids. V was clipped by 3 bases and J by 7 bases, with 12 bases between them. Here the CDR3 DNA reads TGTGCCAGCAGTTTGCGTAACGTCCGGACCCAGTACTTC. Its translation: CASSLRNVRTQYF.

In nucleotides, the CDR3 is TGTGCCAGCAGCCCACAGGGAGGGTCTGGCTACACCTTC. This sequence encodes CASSPQGGSGYTF. The genes are TRBV6-5 and TRBJ1-2, with D possibly being TRBD1 (6 bases). The V and J ends lost 6 bases and 7 bases respectively, with 15 bases between them. Germline assignment: CDR1 MNHEY and CDR2 SVGAGI. The CDR3 has 13 residues.

There are many counts of this clonotype. V gene TRBV12-3 or TRBV12-4 combines with J gene TRBJ2-2; D perhaps matches TRBD2 (5 bases). V was pared by 6 bases and J by 5 bases, with 10 bases between. The CDR3 length is 13 residues. The CDR3 loop is CASSLTGTGELFF. For the CDR3, the DNA is TGTGCCAGCAGCTTGACGGGGACCGGGGAGCTGTTTTTT.

This clonotype was counted ten times or more. V gene TRBV7-4 combines with J gene TRBJ2-5; 7 bases fit TRBD1. The length of the CDR3 is 11 residues. Germline CDR1 SGHVT, CDR2 SQSDAQ. J gave up 5 bases and V 6 bases, and 0 bases lay outside the gene matches. Written as DNA, the CDR3 is TGTGCCAGCAGAGGGGGCGAGACCCAGTACTTC. This codes for CASRGGETQYF.

This clonotype was counted a few times. The chain couples TRBV5-1 to TRBJ1-1; possible D gene TRBD1, 6 bases. Germline V gene sequence: CDR1 SGHRS, CDR2 YFSETQ. This CDR3 has 17 amino acids. V dropped 0 bases and J dropped 0 bases, with 15 bases sitting between them. In DNA, the CDR3 is TGCGCCAGCAGCTTGGAGGGGGGATTGGGCATGAACACTGAAGCTTTCTTT. Translation gives CASSLEGGLGMNTEAFF.

This clonotype was recorded at least ten times. The V and J genes are TRBV15 and TRBJ1-2; unclear D gene. V was clipped by 4 bases and J by 8 bases, with 11 bases between them. In germline, CDR1 is LNHNV, CDR2 YYDKDF (reference sequence). There are 12 residues in the CDR3. CDR3 sequence reads: CATSTRREGYTF. The DNA of the CDR3 is TGTGCCACCAGCACGAGACGGGAGGGCTACACCTTC.

This clonotype was seen more than once but under ten times. The genes are TRBV25-1 and TRBJ1-3; perhaps TRBD1 as D (5 bases). In germline, CDR1 is MGHDK, CDR2 SYGVNS. Trimming removed 5 bases from V and 4 bases from J, with 9 bases in between. This CDR3 contains 13 residues. CDR3 bases: TGTGCCAGCAGTCCCAGGGTCGGAAACACCATATATTTT. Translation gives CASSPRVGNTIYF.